This T cell receptor (beta chain) is drawn from a study of blood T cell repertoires in COVID-19. Across the study: COVID-19 samples collected from the United States, Italy and Spain covered acute and convalescent phases.

A single count supports this clone. The CDR3 is 17 amino acids. V lost 6 bases and J 0 bases, leaving 20 bases between the germline ends. Germline V CDR1 and CDR2: ENHRY, SYGVKD. Assay used: immunoSEQ multiplex PCR; TCRdb lists only in-frame clones, some missing. The table records about 140,000 clones, approximately 86% of them present only once. The sample taken for sequencing was peripheral blood. This chain joins TRBV10-3 and TRBJ1-1; the D is unclear. The sequence came from a woman between 55 and 75 years old with acute or convalescent COVID-19. The CDR3 DNA follows: TGTGCCATCAGCACCCCTTCAATCGCGGGCATGAACACTGAAGCTTTCTTT. Amino acids: CAISTPSIAGMNTEAFF.